This T cell receptor (beta chain) was captured by sequencing in a study of T cell responses to AZD1222 COVID-19 vaccine. The sample holds one count of this clone. Its specificity is not known. Trimming took off 3 bases at V and 0 bases at J, with 8 bases between the two ends. The germline gives CDR1 ENHRY, CDR2 SYGVKD. The CDR3 runs 15 residues. Profiling relied on immunoSEQ multiplex PCR, and the TCRdb table lists in-frame clones only, not all of them. This sample carries 150,000 to 200,000 clones, 90% of them seen once, and the ten largest clones take 6.1%. Study-wide points: Spike-specific TCR repertoires showed rising breadth and depth after two AZD1222 doses. The study sampled repertoires only after the peak T cell response.

This sequence originates from an adult in good health. This material consisted of peripheral blood, taken on day 0 of AZD1222 vaccination. The chain carries TRBV10-3 and TRBJ2-2, with D unclear. This CDR3 is CAISEGRANTGELFF. The CDR3 nucleotides are TGTGCCATCAGTGAAGGACGGGCGAACACCGGGGAGCTGTTTTTT.